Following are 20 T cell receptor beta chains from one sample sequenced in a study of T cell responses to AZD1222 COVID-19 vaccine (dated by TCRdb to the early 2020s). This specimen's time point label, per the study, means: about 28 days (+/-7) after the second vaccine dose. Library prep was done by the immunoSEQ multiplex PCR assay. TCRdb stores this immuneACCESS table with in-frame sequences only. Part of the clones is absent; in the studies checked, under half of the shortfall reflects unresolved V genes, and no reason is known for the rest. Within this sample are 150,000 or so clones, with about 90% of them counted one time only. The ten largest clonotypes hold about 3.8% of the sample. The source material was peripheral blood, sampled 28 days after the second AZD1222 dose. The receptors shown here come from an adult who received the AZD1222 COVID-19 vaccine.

CDR3 sequence (DNA): TGTGCCAGCAGCCACTTGACAGGGTTGAACACTGAAGCTTTCTTT. Its translation: CASSHLTGLNTEAFF. The chain has TRBV5-4 and TRBJ1-1, with 7 bases lining up with TRBD1. Germline V gene sequence: CDR1 SGHNT, CDR2 YYREEE (reference sequence). V shed 4 bases, J shed 0 bases, and the junction held 6 bases outside the gene matches. This CDR3 region has 15 residues.

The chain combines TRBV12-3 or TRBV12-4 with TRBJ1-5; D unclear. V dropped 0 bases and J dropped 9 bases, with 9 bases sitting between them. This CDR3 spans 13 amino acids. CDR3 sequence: CASSLAEGGPQHF. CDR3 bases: TGTGCCAGCAGTTTAGCGGAGGGCGGGCCCCAGCATTTT.

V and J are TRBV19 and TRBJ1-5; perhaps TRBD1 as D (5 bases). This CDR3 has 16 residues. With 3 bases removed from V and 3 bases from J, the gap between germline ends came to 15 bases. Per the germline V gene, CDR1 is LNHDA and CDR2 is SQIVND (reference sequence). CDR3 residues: CASSIDAWGSNQPQHF. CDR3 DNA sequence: TGTGCCAGTAGTATTGATGCCTGGGGCTCCAATCAGCCCCAGCATTTT.

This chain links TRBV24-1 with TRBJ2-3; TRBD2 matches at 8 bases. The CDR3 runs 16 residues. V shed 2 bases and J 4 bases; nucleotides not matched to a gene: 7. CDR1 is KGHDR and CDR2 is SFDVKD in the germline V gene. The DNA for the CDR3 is TGTGCCACCAGTGATTCGGAGGGCGGGAGGCCAGATACGCAGTATTTT. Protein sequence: CATSDSEGGRPDTQYF.

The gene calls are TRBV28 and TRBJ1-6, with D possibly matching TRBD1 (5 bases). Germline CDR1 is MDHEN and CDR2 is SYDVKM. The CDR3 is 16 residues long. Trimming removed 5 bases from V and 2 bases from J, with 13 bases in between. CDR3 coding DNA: TGTGCCAGCAGTCTCCCAGTGGGGGCCTATAATTCACCCCTCCACTTT. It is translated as CASSLPVGAYNSPLHF.

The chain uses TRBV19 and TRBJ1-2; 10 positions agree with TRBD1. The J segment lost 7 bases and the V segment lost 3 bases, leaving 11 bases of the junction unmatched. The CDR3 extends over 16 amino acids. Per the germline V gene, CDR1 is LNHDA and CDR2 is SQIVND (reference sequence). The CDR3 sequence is CASSISPGQGRSGYTF. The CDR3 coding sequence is TGTGCCAGTAGTATTTCACCGGGACAGGGGAGGTCTGGCTACACCTTC. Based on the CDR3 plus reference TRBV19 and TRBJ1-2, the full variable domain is DGGITQSPKYLFRKEGQNVTLSCEQNLNHDAMYWYRQDPGQGLRLIYYSQIVNDFQKGDIAEGYSVSREKKESFPLTVTSAQKNPTAFYLCASSISPGQGRSGYTFGSGTRLTVV.

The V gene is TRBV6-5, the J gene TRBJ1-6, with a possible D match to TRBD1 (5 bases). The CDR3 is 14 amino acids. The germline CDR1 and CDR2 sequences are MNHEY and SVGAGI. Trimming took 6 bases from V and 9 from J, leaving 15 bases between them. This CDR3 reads CASRPGLGRSPLHF. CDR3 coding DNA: TGTGCCAGCAGACCAGGGCTAGGCCGTTCACCCCTCCACTTT.

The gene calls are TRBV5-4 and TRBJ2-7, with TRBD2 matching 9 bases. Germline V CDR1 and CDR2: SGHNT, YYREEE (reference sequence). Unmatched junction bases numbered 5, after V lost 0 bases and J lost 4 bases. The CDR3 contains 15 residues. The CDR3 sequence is CASSLGTSVMYEQYF. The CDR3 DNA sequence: TGTGCCAGCAGCTTGGGGACTAGCGTTATGTACGAGCAGTACTTC.

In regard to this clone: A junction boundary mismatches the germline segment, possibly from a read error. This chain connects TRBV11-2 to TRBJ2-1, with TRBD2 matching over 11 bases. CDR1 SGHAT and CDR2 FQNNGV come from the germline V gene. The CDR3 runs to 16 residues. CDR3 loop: CANSLVLAGDYNEQFF. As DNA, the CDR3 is TGTGCCAACAGCTTAGTACTAGCGGGGGATTACAATGAGCAGTTCTTC.

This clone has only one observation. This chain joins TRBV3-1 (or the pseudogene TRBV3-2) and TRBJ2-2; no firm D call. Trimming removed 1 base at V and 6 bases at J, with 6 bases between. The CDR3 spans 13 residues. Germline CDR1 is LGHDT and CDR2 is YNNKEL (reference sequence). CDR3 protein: CASSQAKPGELFF. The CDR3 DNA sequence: TGTGCCAGCAGCCAAGCCAAGCCCGGGGAGCTGTTTTTT.

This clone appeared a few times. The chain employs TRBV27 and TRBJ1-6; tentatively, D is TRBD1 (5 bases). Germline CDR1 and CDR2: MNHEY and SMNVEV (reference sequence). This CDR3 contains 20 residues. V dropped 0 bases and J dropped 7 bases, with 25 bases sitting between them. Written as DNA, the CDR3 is TGTGCCAGCAGTTTATCGAGTATCCGGGGCTGGGGAGAGCCGAATTCACCCCTCCACTTT. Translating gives CASSLSSIRGWGEPNSPLHF.

CDR3 loop: CASSLPGLAAQETQYF. The CDR3 coding sequence is TGTGCCAGCAGCCTGCCGGGACTAGCGGCCCAAGAGACCCAGTACTTC. The chain combines TRBV3-1 (or the pseudogene TRBV3-2) with TRBJ2-5, with TRBD2 matching 11 bases. This CDR3 comprises 16 residues. CDR1 and CDR2 from the germline V gene are LGHDT and YNNKEL (reference sequence). Trimming cost V 4 bases and J 1 base; bases outside gene matches: 5.

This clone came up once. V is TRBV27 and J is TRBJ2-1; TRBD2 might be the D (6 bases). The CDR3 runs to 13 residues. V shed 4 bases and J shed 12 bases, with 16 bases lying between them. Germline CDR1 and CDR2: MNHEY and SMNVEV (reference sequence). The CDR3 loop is CASSSREPPGQFF. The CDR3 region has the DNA TGTGCCAGCAGTTCCCGGGAGCCCCCGGGGCAGTTCTTC.

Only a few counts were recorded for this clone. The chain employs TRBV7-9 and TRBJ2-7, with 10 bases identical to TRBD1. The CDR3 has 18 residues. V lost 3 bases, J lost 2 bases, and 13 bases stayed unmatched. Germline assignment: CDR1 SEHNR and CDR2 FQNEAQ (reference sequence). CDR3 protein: CASSFRGQGTPTPYEQYF. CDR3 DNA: TGTGCCAGCAGCTTCCGGGGACAGGGGACCCCTACCCCCTACGAGCAGTACTTC.

CDR3 nucleotide sequence: TGTGCCAGCAGCCCCAGGCCCGGGACAGGGGATTACGAGCAGTACTTC. Amino acid sequence: CASSPRPGTGDYEQYF. The chain joins TRBV13 to TRBJ2-7, with 10 bases matching TRBD1. The V segment lost 5 bases and the J segment 4 bases; nucleotides outside the gene matches: 11. The CDR3 sequence is 16 residues long. Germline CDR1 PRHDT, CDR2 FYEKMQ (reference sequence).

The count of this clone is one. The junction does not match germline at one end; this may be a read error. This CDR3 reads CASSSITAGTWLKTEAFF. CDR3 nucleotides: TGTGCCAGCAGCTCTATAACTGCAGGGACCTGGTTGAAGACTGAAGCTTTCTTT. The chain is built from TRBV5-4 and TRBJ1-1, with D possibly TRBD1 on 5 matching bases. Germline V gene sequence: CDR1 SGHNT, CDR2 YYREEE (reference sequence). This CDR3 region has 18 residues.

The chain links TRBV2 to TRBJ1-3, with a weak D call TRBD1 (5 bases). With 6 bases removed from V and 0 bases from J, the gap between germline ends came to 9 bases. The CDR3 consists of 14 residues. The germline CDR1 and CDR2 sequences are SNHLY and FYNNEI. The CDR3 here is CASRADSSGNTIYF. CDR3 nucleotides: TGTGCCAGCAGGGCAGACAGCTCTGGAAACACCATATATTTT.

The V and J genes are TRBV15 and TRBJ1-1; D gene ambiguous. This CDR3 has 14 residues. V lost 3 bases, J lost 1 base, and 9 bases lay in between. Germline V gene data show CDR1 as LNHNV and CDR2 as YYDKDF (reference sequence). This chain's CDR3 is CATSRTRSNTEAFF. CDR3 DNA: TGTGCCACCAGCAGGACACGATCGAACACTGAAGCTTTCTTT.

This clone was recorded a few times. The CDR3 sequence is CASTPARGGAPGYTF. The DNA of the CDR3 is TGTGCCAGCACCCCCGCTCGAGGGGGGGCACCGGGCTACACCTTC. This sequence joins TRBV6-5 and TRBJ1-2; a weak D match, TRBD1 (6 bases). Germline values: CDR1 MNHEY, CDR2 SVGAGI. This CDR3 is built from 15 residues. V was shortened by 7 bases and J by 8 bases, with 23 bases between the two germline ends.

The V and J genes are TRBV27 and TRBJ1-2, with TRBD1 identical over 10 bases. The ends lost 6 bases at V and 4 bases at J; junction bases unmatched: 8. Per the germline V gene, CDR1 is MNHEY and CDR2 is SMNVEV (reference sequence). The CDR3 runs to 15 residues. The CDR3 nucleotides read TGTGCCAGCAGGATACCGGGACAGGGGTCCTATGGCTACACCTTC. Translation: CASRIPGQGSYGYTF.